This entry concerns a single T cell receptor (beta chain). This specimen includes other DNA sequences encoding the same CDR3. The data are from a study of cytomegalovirus exposure and HLA in healthy donors. This PCR relied on a set of 60 Vbeta primers and 13 Jbeta primers. The table came from immunoSEQ multiplex PCR; TCRdb's copy has only in-frame clones and leaves some out. The sample holds under 150,000 clones, around 79% seen once. The material sequenced was PBMCs. This receptor was taken from a woman aged 30 to 39 in good health and CMV-seronegative.

This chain's CDR3 is CASSLGQGNEKLFF. CDR3 nucleotides: TGCGCCAGCAGCTTGGGACAGGGGAATGAAAAACTGTTTTTT. The chain carries TRBV5-1 and TRBJ1-4, with 8 bases that match TRBD1. Per germline, CDR1 SGHRS and CDR2 YFSETQ. This CDR3 is 14 amino acids long. J lost 5 bases, V lost 0 bases, and 0 bases had no gene match.